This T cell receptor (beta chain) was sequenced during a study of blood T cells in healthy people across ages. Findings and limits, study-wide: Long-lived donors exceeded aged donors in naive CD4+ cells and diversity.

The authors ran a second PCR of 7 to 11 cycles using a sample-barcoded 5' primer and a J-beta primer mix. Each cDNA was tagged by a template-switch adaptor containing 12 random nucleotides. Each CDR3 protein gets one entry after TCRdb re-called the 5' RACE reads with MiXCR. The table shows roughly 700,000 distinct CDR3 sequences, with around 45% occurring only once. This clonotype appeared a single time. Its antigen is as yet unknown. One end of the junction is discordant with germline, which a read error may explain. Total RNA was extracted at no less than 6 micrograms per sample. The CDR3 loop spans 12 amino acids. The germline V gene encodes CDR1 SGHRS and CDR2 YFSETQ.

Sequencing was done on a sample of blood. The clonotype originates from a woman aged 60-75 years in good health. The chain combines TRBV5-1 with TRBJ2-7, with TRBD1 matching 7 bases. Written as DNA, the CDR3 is TGCGCCGGCAGCTTGGACAGGTACGAGCAGTACTTC. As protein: CAGSLDRYEQYF.